Each of the 5 T cell receptor beta chains below was sequenced from the same sample in a study of T cell changes during pregnancy in multiple sclerosis. TCRdb's copy holds only in-frame clones and misses some; the assay was immunoSEQ multiplex PCR. The data hold around 100,000 clones, with roughly nine tenths observed a single time. Sequencing was performed on peripheral blood, taken after pregnancy. These receptors were taken from a female donor with multiple sclerosis, enrolled in a pregnancy study.

The V and J genes are TRBV2 and TRBJ2-4; D is unclear. CDR3 length: 12 amino acids. From germline, CDR1 is SNHLY and CDR2 FYNNEI. Trimming shortened V by 3 bases and J by 4 bases, and 4 bases separated the two germline ends. CDR3 nucleotides: TGTGCCAGCAGTGAGCGGAAAAACATTCAGTACTTC. This sequence encodes CASSERKNIQYF.

The rearrangement links TRBV13 to TRBJ2-3; possible D gene TRBD2, 6 bases. V was trimmed by 5 bases and J by 3 bases, leaving 9 bases between them. The CDR3 covers 13 residues. The germline V gene has CDR1 PRHDT and CDR2 FYEKMQ (reference sequence). The CDR3 nucleotides read TGTGCCAGCAGCCTGACTAGGACAGATACGCAGTATTTT. Protein product: CASSLTRTDTQYF.

In this sample, this clone turned up once. The genes are TRBV5-4 and TRBJ2-5; TRBD2 aligns across 14 bases. CDR3 length: 14 residues. In germline, CDR1 is SGHNT, CDR2 YYREEE (reference sequence). Losses at the gene ends were 5 bases for V and 9 bases for J; bases not matched to a gene: 6. The CDR3 is CASSPGLAGGPQYF. CDR3 nucleotide sequence: TGTGCCAGCAGTCCCGGACTAGCGGGGGGCCCCCAGTACTTC.

CDR3 amino acids: CASSLGQFNSPLHF. DNA for the CDR3: TGTGCCAGCAGCCTAGGACAGTTTAATTCACCCCTCCACTTT. The chain is built from TRBV7-3 and TRBJ1-6; tentative D call: TRBD1 (6 bases). The germline CDR1 and CDR2 sequences are SGHTA and FQGTGA. Trimming took 5 bases from V and 6 from J, leaving 11 bases between them. The CDR3 runs to 14 residues.

The chain employs TRBV10-3 and TRBJ2-7; 9 nucleotides line up with TRBD1. The J segment lost 3 bases and the V segment lost 7 bases, leaving 7 bases of the junction unmatched. This CDR3 has 14 amino acids. Germline CDR1 reads ENHRY; CDR2 reads SYGVKD. This chain's CDR3 is CAIKEGQGVYEQYF. The CDR3 DNA follows: TGTGCCATCAAGGAGGGACAGGGCGTCTACGAGCAGTACTTC.